This entry lists 8 T cell receptor beta chains sequenced from one sample in a study of graft-versus-host responses after intestinal transplantation. Their antigens are not known. TCRdb's copy holds only in-frame clones and misses some; the assay was immunoSEQ multiplex PCR. This table holds just under 65,000 clones, 85% to 95% found once. Sample: unstimulated CD8+ T cells sorted from spleen or lymph node cells, taken before transplant. Receptors were obtained from a human donor who was the organ donor for an intestinal transplant.

V usage is TRBV6-1 and J usage is TRBJ2-1; 9 bases map to TRBD2. Germline CDR1 MNHNS, CDR2 SASEGT. Unmatched junction bases numbered 10, after V lost 7 bases and J lost 6 bases. The CDR3 is 15 residues long. CDR3 nucleotides: TGTGCCAGCACTCGAGTAGCGGGAGCAGGCAATGAGCAGTTCTTC. Its protein is CASTRVAGAGNEQFF.

The rearrangement links TRBV6-1 to TRBJ2-7, with TRBD2 as a possible D gene (7 bases). Trimming cost V 1 base and J 2 bases, with 12 bases left between them. Germline V lookup: CDR1 MNHNS, CDR2 SASEGT. The CDR3 consists of 15 residues. CDR3 amino acids: CASSEGGEGAYEQYF. The CDR3 DNA is TGTGCCAGCAGTGAAGGGGGGGAGGGGGCCTACGAGCAGTACTTC.

The chain links TRBV29-1 to TRBJ2-7; 8 bases fit TRBD1. The CDR3 covers 14 residues. Germline trimming cut 0 bases from V and 3 bases from J; bases unmatched to any gene: 4. The V gene's germline CDR1 is SQVTM and CDR2 ANQGSEA. CDR3 DNA: TGCAGCGTTGAAGATCCAGGACAGGGCTACGAGCAGTACTTC. This codes for CSVEDPGQGYEQYF.

The chain carries TRBV6-6 and TRBJ2-7, with 10 bases aligning to TRBD2. The junction had 7 bases not matched to a gene; V was cut back by 5 bases and J by 6 bases. Germline V gene sequence: CDR1 MNHNY, CDR2 SVGAGI (reference sequence). This CDR3 comprises 14 residues. CDR3 protein: CASSQPLAGVEQYF. In DNA, the CDR3 is TGTGCCAGCAGTCAACCCCTAGCGGGAGTCGAGCAGTACTTC.

The rearrangement joins TRBV7-3 to TRBJ2-1; 8 bases are shared with TRBD2. CDR1 SGHTA and CDR2 FQGTGA come from the germline V gene. The CDR3 loop spans 15 amino acids. V shed 3 bases, J shed 8 bases, and the junction held 9 bases outside the gene matches. The CDR3 sequence is CASSFSSGSADEQFF. CDR3 nucleotide sequence: TGTGCCAGCAGCTTCTCCAGCGGGAGTGCCGATGAGCAGTTCTTC.

This rearrangement joins TRBV6-1 to TRBJ2-7, with no clear D. The CDR3 has 14 amino acids. V was shortened by 3 bases and J by 2 bases, with 11 bases between the two germline ends. CDR1 is MNHNS and CDR2 is SASEGT in the germline V gene. The CDR3 sequence: CASSDVRITYEQYF. The CDR3 DNA sequence: TGTGCCAGCAGTGATGTCAGGATCACCTACGAGCAGTACTTC.

This chain uses TRBV2 with TRBJ2-2; D is perhaps TRBD1 (5 bases). Trimming removed 7 bases from V and 6 bases from J, with 21 bases in between. This CDR3 contains 16 residues. Germline loops: CDR1 SNHLY, CDR2 FYNNEI. Written as DNA, the CDR3 is TGTGCCAGCACCGGAACGGCAGGGATGGTCGCCGGGGAGCTGTTTTTT. Residues: CASTGTAGMVAGELFF.

The chain uses TRBV2 and TRBJ2-3; 9 positions match TRBD2. V trimming: 7 bases; J trimming: 6 bases; junction bases outside the gene matches: 17. This CDR3 is built from 17 residues. From germline, CDR1 is SNHLY and CDR2 FYNNEI. The CDR3 DNA follows: TGTGCCAGCAAGCTCGTGGGGGTAGCGGGAGTTGTCGATACGCAGTATTTT. This codes for CASKLVGVAGVVDTQYF.